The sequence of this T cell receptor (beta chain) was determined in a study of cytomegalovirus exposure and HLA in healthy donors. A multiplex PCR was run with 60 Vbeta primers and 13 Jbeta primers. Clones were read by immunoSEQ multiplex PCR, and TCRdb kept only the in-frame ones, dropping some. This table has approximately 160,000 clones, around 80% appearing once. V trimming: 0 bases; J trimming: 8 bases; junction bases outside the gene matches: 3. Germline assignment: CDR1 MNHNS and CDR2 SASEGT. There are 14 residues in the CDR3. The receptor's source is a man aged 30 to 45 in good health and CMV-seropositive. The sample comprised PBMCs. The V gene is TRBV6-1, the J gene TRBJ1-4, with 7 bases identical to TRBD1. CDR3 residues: CASSEAAGGEKLFF. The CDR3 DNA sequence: TGTGCCAGCAGTGAAGCGGCAGGGGGGGAAAAACTGTTTTTT.